The 10 T cell receptor beta chains listed next were all sequenced from one sample in a study of beta chain features in type 1 diabetes. Expressed TCRB transcripts were sequenced, since all the RNA that had been isolated was reverse transcribed. Repertoires were generated with immunoSEQ multiplex PCR, while TCRdb's copy carries only in-frame clones and drops some. The sample holds nearly 700,000 clones, about an eighth seen once. Their recognized antigens are unknown. Whole-study results and caveats: Researchers report that Type 1 diabetes patients had moderately but significantly shorter TCRB CDR3s across all four CD4+ subsets.

The material sequenced was naive CD4+ T cells from blood. The receptors stem from a man aged 18 to 35 with type 1 diabetes.

The gene calls are TRBV4-1 and TRBJ1-1; D is ambiguous. The germline V and J ends were trimmed by 1 base and 2 bases, with 11 bases remaining between them. The CDR3 is 15 amino acids. Germline V gene lookup returns CDR1 MGHRA and CDR2 YSYEKL. The CDR3 DNA sequence: TGCGCCAGCAGCCAAGCCTTGACGGTCAACACTGAAGCTTTCTTT. As protein: CASSQALTVNTEAFF.

The sample holds a few counts of this clone. The rearrangement uses TRBV6-1 and TRBJ1-1; D gene uncertain. With 3 bases removed from V and 6 bases from J, the gap between germline ends came to 14 bases. The CDR3 spans 14 residues. The germline V gene encodes CDR1 MNHNS and CDR2 SASEGT. This chain's CDR3 is CASSDTVPNAEAFF. In nucleotides, the CDR3 is TGTGCCAGCAGTGATACAGTCCCCAACGCTGAAGCTTTCTTT.

A few counts support this clone. This chain connects TRBV7-2 to TRBJ2-5; D is unclear. This CDR3 is 14 amino acids long. Germline CDR1 SGHTA, CDR2 FQGNSA. Trimming removed 5 bases from V and 6 bases from J, with 16 bases in between. CDR3 sequence: CASSPHAAWKTQYF. In DNA form, the CDR3 reads TGTGCCAGCAGCCCTCATGCGGCCTGGAAGACCCAGTACTTC.

This clone was counted only a few times. This chain connects TRBV30 to TRBJ1-2; a weak D match, TRBD1 (6 bases). The CDR3 totals 12 residues. Looked up from germline, CDR1 is GTSNPN and CDR2 is SVGIG (reference sequence). V lost 4 bases and J 5 bases, leaving 11 bases between the germline ends. The CDR3 loop reads CAWTPTGYGYTF. CDR3 bases: TGTGCCTGGACCCCTACAGGGTATGGCTACACCTTC.

CDR3 sequence reads: CACKGATEAFF. CDR3 nucleotide sequence: TGTGCCTGTAAGGGGGCAACTGAAGCTTTCTTT. This rearrangement joins TRBV30 to TRBJ1-1; TRBD1 agrees at 7 bases. Germline V gives CDR1 GTSNPN, CDR2 SVGIG (reference sequence). The CDR3 contains 11 residues. With V trimmed by 6 bases and J by 5 bases, 3 bases remained unmatched.

This clone has only a few counts. The CDR3 sequence: CASSYAGQGSTDTQYF. CDR3 in DNA: TGTGCCAGCAGCTATGCGGGACAGGGGAGCACAGATACGCAGTATTTT. The chain is built from TRBV5-4 and TRBJ2-3; 10 bases are shared with TRBD1. The CDR3 is 16 residues long. Germline assignment: CDR1 SGHNT and CDR2 YYREEE (reference sequence). V was clipped by 3 bases and J by 0 bases; unmatched bases: 4.

In its sample, this clone was seen a few times. The chain is built from TRBV7-2 and TRBJ2-3; no clear D. Trimming cost V 9 bases and J 2 bases, with 15 bases left between them. Germline loops: CDR1 SGHTA, CDR2 FQGNSA. The CDR3 sequence is 14 residues long. The CDR3 spells CARQAQQPTDTQYF. CDR3 DNA: TGTGCCAGACAAGCCCAGCAACCCACAGATACGCAGTATTTT.

This sequence joins TRBV7-2 and TRBJ2-5, with 9 nucleotides matching TRBD2. V lost 3 bases, J lost 5 bases, and 10 bases stayed unmatched. The CDR3 runs to 16 residues. Germline V gives CDR1 SGHTA, CDR2 FQGNSA. The CDR3 spells CASSLARGGIAETQYF. DNA for the CDR3: TGTGCCAGCAGCTTGGCGCGGGGGGGCATTGCGGAGACCCAGTACTTC.

This clone was recorded a few times. The genes are TRBV7-8 and TRBJ1-1; no firm D call. This CDR3 is 8 amino acids long. V was clipped by 8 bases and J by 6 bases, with 1 base between them. Germline V gene data show CDR1 as SGHVS and CDR2 as FQNEAQ. In DNA, the CDR3 is TGTGCCAGCCCTGAAGCTTTCTTT. It yields the protein CASPEAFF.

In this sample, this clone turned up a few times. CDR3 region: CASSPGGGPYEQYF. In DNA, the CDR3 is TGTGCCAGCAGCCCCGGTGGGGGCCCCTACGAGCAGTACTTC. The chain has TRBV5-6 and TRBJ2-7, with a weak D call TRBD1 (6 bases). The germline V gene has CDR1 SGHDT and CDR2 YYEEEE. The CDR3 covers 14 residues. V lost 4 bases to trimming and J lost 2 bases, with 13 bases between them.